This T cell receptor (beta chain) appears in the sequencing data of a study of cytomegalovirus exposure and HLA in healthy donors (dated by TCRdb to 2016 to 2017). Describing the broader study: An earlier analysis of several hundred of the donors reported over 250 Gb of sequence data and roughly 120 million unique TCR beta sequences obtained from around 170 million T cells. Genome-wide SNP genotypes for about 65% of the 666 donors were used in a later genetic analysis, which treated that subset as a discovery cohort. Approximately 310 gigabases of sequencing data and tens of millions of unique TCR sequences were included in an early release covering several hundred HLA-typed donors. Both class I and class II loci were covered by HLA typing, at four-digit resolution. Several DR-DQ haplotypes were handled as single units for association and clustering because linkage in the cohort was strong. A separate validation cohort of roughly 130 different subjects was used in addition to the roughly 620-subject first cohort. The number of donors typed differed by locus, with 629-630 for A, B, C, DRB1 and DQB1, around 500 for DQA1, over 600 for DPA1, and some 440 for DPB1. The study was designed to test whether signatures of past pathogen exposure could be identified by cataloging public T cell receptors. An earlier analysis of some 500 of the donors used high-throughput TCR beta sequencing to judge whether each TCR beta V gene segment behaved as functional or pseudogenic. Among about 370 genotyped donors of the cohort, an average of approximately 240,000 unique TCR beta nucleotide sequences was sequenced per donor, of which roughly 17% were non-productive. Of the roughly 400 genotyped donors, approximately 80% were placed in the genetic ancestry cluster associated with self-reported Caucasian donors. Rather than drawing on any new phenotypic data, the later analysis identified candidate immune exposures from TCR beta sequences and the way those sequences occurred across donors. Alongside the repertoire data, information on donor age, sex, ethnicity and CMV serostatus was compiled. Every discovery cohort repertoire had been produced on one sequencing platform. The T cell repertoires of roughly 660 subjects were profiled by immunosequencing and related to cytomegalovirus serostatus. A later analysis re-analyzed previously published TCR beta repertoires from 550 to 700 donors and added high-resolution HLA genotyping to study TCR occurrence patterns. To predict cytomegalovirus infection status, the study brought together high-throughput TCR immunosequencing, statistical association of individual TCRs with disease status, and machine learning.

The cohort consisted of 666 healthy bone marrow donors. At the time of sampling, all cohort members were nominally healthy, though unrecorded immune exposures were likely present. The donor was CMV seropositive and belonged to the group of about 290 seropositive cohort members. Each donor provided a peripheral blood sample, and peripheral blood mononuclear cells were used for TCR beta sequencing. Genomic DNA was extracted from the blood cell samples with the Qiagen DNeasy Blood Extraction Kit. V loses 1 base of germline sequence and J loses 1 base, and the interval between the two ends is 5 bases. Including cysteine and phenylalanine, the CDR3 has 14 amino acids. Of all the DNA, just the CDR3 is kept, 42 bases in frame from base 1. CDR1 and CDR2, per the germline V gene, are SGHRS and YFSETQ. A word on this clone: Its antigen is not yet known. Base-call qualities are not available, and no considerably larger clone is one nucleotide away. Other DNA sequences within the sample encode an identical CDR3.

Paper-wide results and their limitations: The cohort was sequenced for TCR beta chains only, and without alpha or paired-chain data the features that could be detected were limited. Some IMGT-functional V segments, including TRBV6-2 and TRBV6-3, could not be distinguished by the 87-base-pair reads and were therefore excluded. Several of the top co-occurrence clusters appeared to be linked to parvovirus B19, influenza, CMV and Epstein-Barr virus, according to a later analysis. Across donors, most TCR sequences were observed very rarely, whereas some public TCRs were present in many individuals. Linkage disequilibrium might explain the correlated functional status among segregating V segments, but an unknown experimental factor could not be ruled out. Because HLA typing was unavailable for some donors at each locus, only the typed subset was used in association tests. For the cohort, immune exposure information was limited to CMV serostatus. A further reported finding was that TCR beta sequences accurately predicted the HLA-A and HLA-B alleles for most subjects in the first cohort. Cytomegalovirus status was reported to be diagnosed by the classifier with high specificity and sensitivity in both the original and validation cohorts. A later analysis found that TCR association rates varied across HLA loci, with DRB1 alleles showing the most associated TCRs and HLA-C alleles the fewest. Specific HLA alleles were associated with around 18,000 TCR beta sequences at a false discovery rate of 0.05 in a later analysis. An earlier analysis of around 600 of the donors showed that most TCR beta V segments appeared in productive rearrangements either about 87% or about 30% of the time, which broadly matched IMGT annotations. Sequencing depth was assumed to be roughly uniform across donors in the presence/absence analyses, though that assumption may not hold. A later genetic analysis reported fewer N-insertions in productive TCRs among donors in an Asian-associated ancestry cluster than the roughly 700-donor mean. A later analysis found that HLA-associated TCR beta chains were more clonally expanded and had lower generation probabilities than equally common non-associated chains. According to the authors, the approach could potentially be generalized to other disease states and immunological phenotypes. A cluster of highly shared sequence variants was judged likely to represent a technical artifact of the sequencing pipeline. Strong co-occurrence of HLA alleles, especially DR and DQ, made assigning TCR associations to individual alleles difficult. A later genetic analysis associated a missense DCLRE1C variant with V-gene and J-gene trimming of TCR beta chains, and an independent cohort replicated the association. A few of the identified cytomegalovirus-associated TCR beta chains were confirmed in vitro to be specific for cytomegalovirus antigens. The study gave a list of about 170 TCR beta chains associated with cytomegalovirus. Most CMV-associated TCR beta chains appeared to be HLA-restricted in a later analysis, and the HLA associations seemed to be driven largely by CMV exposure. Over 15 rarely observed V segments, including chromosome 9 orphons, were excluded from the earlier analysis of a few hundred of the donors because counts were too low.

Receptor amplification or capture employed the immunoSEQ multiplex PCR assay. The multiplex PCR relied on a mix of 60 forward primers for TCR Vbeta segments and 13 reverse primers for TCR Jbeta segments. Amplification of the CDR3 region of rearranged TCR beta genes was performed with a multiplex PCR assay on genomic DNA. Amplified TCR beta libraries were sequenced as 87-base-pair reads on the Illumina HiSeq System. From the authors' description of their analysis: A later analysis tallied roughly 76 million unique TCR beta chains across the 600 to 700 repertoires, and about 12 million of those chains were shared by two or more donors. Raw reads were error-corrected and collapsed into unique sequences by a nearest-neighbor algorithm in which closely related sequences were merged to remove PCR and sequencing errors. V, D and J gene segments were assigned by aligning CDR3 sequences to IMGT reference sequences. For a sequence to be retained, a match of at least six nucleotides to both a V gene segment and a J gene segment was required. Rearrangements were called productive when the CDR3 lacked stop codons and stayed in frame with V and J; all others were non-productive. CDR3 was defined by IMGT convention, running from the second conserved V-encoded cysteine to the conserved J-encoded phenylalanine. Sequences without an unambiguous match to a single V gene segment were excluded from the earlier analysis of 587 of the donors. In an earlier analysis of around 590 of the donors, a V segment was called functional when productive rearrangements were above 56.7%, and segregating when the standard deviation between donors exceeded 5%. A statistical classification framework was built to diagnose cytomegalovirus status from the catalog of TCR beta chain sequences. A later analysis assigned V and J genes by comparing TCR nucleotide sequences with IMGT/GENE-DB human TR gene sequences. The TCRdist pipeline was used in a later analysis to assign CDR3 sequences and most-parsimonious VDJ recombination scenarios. A later analysis defined each TCR beta chain by its CDR3 amino acid sequence plus V-gene family, and excluded reads lacking a unique V-gene family. As a way to deal with suspected cross-contamination and a sequencing artifact, a later analysis dropped roughly 600 nucleotide sequences that were highly shared and had low generation probability. A later analysis calculated a clonal expansion index for each public chain from normalized within-repertoire ranks of inferred template counts. Generation probabilities in a later analysis came from a VDJ recombination model fitted to out-of-frame rearrangements, and those results were checked against IGoR. A later analysis scored TCR-TCR, TCR-HLA and TCR-CMV co-occurrence with hypergeometric tests, applying a repertoire-size bias correction to TCR pairs. To estimate false discovery rates, a later analysis permuted the HLA or CMV assignments 20 times. In a later analysis, co-occurring TCRs were grouped using DBSCAN, and TCRdist sequence similarity was added for clustering within HLA-allele-positive subsets. Repertoires with fewer than 30,000 or more than 120,000 public chains were left out of co-occurrence clustering, as were five repertoires with anomalous nucleotide sharing. TCRdb carries this immuneACCESS record with in-frame sequences only. Its versions omit some clonotypes, under half of them owing to an unresolved V gene in the studies checked, with the rest unexplained. From that table come the V and J calls and clone size; the DNA was used to work out D and trimming. The sample records about 130,000 clones, about two thirds of which are singletons. Together, the top ten hold about 2.7% of the sample.

Input material: PBMCs. The chain is made from TRBV5-1 and TRBJ2-2; TRBD1 is a weak D gene call, 5 bases matching. The origin of this receptor is a woman aged 55-70 years in good health and CMV-seropositive. For the CDR3, the sequence is CASSLTGNTGELFF. The DNA sequence is given as TGCGCCAGCAGCTTGACAGGGAACACCGGGGAGCTGTTTTTT. Here the CDR3 is joined to the reference TRBV5-1 and TRBJ2-2 genes, and the full variable domain is: KAGVTQTPRYLIKTRGQQVTLSCSPISGHRSVSWYQQTPGQGLQFLFEYFSETQRNKGNFPGRFSGRQFSNSRSEMNVSTLELGDSALYLCASSLTGNTGELFFGEGSRLTVL.